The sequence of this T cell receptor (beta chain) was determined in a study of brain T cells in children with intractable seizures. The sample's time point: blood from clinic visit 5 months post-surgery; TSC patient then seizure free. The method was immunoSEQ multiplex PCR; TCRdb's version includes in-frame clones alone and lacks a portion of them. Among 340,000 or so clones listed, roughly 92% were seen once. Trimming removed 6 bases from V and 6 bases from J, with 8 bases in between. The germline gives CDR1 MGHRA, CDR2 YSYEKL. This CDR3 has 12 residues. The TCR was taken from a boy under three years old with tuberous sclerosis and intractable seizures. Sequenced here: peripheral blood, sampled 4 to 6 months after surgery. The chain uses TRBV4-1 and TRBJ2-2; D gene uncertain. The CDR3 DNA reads TGCGCCAGCAGGGATGCGTCCGGGGAGCTGTTTTTT. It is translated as CASRDASGELFF.